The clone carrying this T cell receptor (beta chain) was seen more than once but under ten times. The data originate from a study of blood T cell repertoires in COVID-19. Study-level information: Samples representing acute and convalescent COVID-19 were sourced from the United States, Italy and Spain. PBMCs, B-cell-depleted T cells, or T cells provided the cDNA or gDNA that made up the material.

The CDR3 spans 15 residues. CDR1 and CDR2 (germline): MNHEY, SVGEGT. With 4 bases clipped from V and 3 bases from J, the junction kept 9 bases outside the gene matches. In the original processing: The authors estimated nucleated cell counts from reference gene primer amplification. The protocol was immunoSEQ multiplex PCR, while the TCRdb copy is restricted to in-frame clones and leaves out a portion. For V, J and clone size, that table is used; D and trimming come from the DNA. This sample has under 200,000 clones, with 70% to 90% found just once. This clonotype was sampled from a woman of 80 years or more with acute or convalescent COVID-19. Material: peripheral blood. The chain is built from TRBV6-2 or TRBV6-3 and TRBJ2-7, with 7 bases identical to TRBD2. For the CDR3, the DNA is TGTGCCAGCAGTTCTCTACCCGGACTAGACTACGAGCAGTACTTC. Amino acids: CASSSLPGLDYEQYF.